This TCR beta chain was documented in a study of beta chain features in type 1 diabetes. Points from the study as a whole: Moderately but significantly shorter TCRB CDR3s were found in Type 1 diabetes patients in all four CD4+ subsets.

Comment on this clone: Antigen unknown.

The CDR3 has 12 amino acids. V was clipped by 7 bases and J by 5 bases; unmatched bases: 3. CDR1 is SQVTM, CDR2 ANQGSEA, per germline. Reverse transcription of all isolated RNA meant that expressed TCRB transcripts were sequenced. The table came from immunoSEQ multiplex PCR; TCRdb's copy has only in-frame clones and leaves some out. The sample carries around 250,000 clones, roughly 13% recorded once. The sample was naive CD4+ T cells from blood. The J gene is TRBJ2-5, the V gene TRBV29-1; 11 nucleotides agree with TRBD1. The clonotype originates from a man aged 30 to 45 with type 1 diabetes. The CDR3 DNA sequence: TGCAGCGGGACAGGGGGCAGTGAGACCCAGTACTTC. Translated, it gives CSGTGGSETQYF.